The rows below give T cell receptor beta chains drawn from one sample of a study of OX40 agonist ivuxolimab in advanced cancers. Libraries were prepared by immunoSEQ multiplex PCR; TCRdb keeps only in-frame clonotypes and omits some of them. The sample has some 77,000 clones, about nine tenths seen once; the top ten hold 6.2%. The specimen was CD4+ or CD8+ T cells sorted from blood, collected in a trial of the OX40 agonist ivuxolimab. The receptors derive from an adult with an advanced solid tumor such as melanoma, head and neck, liver or kidney cancer. Both conserved end residues are part of each CDR3. The order of the fields is J gene, clone size, V gene, D gene, CDR3 protein, CDR3 DNA. The D gene is left open where the match is weak. Clone size appears in some rows only: once, few, many, or a class for an expanded clone.

J: TRBJ2-7; size: NA; V: TRBV5-6; D: TRBD1; CDR3: CASSLRTGTGTEQYF; DNA: TGTGCCAGCAGCTTGCGGACCGGGACAGGGACCGAGCAGTACTTC
J: TRBJ1-5; size: NA; V: TRBV27; D: NA; CDR3: CASSFRDGRSPQHF; DNA: TGTGCCAGCAGTTTTCGGGACGGCCGCAGCCCCCAGCATTTT
J: TRBJ2-5; size: NA; V: TRBV6-1; D: TRBD1; CDR3: CASSENLGQGETQYF; DNA: TGTGCCAGCAGTGAGAATCTGGGACAGGGAGAGACCCAGTACTTC
J: TRBJ2-5; size: NA; V: TRBV5-4; D: TRBD2; CDR3: CASSETTGGPETQYF; DNA: TGTGCCAGCAGCGAGACAACGGGGGGTCCAGAGACCCAGTACTTC
J: TRBJ1-5; size: NA; V: TRBV7-9; D: NA; CDR3: CASSLPGPGPQHF; DNA: TGTGCCAGCAGCCTCCCGGGACCCGGACCCCAGCATTTT
J: TRBJ1-1; size: NA; V: TRBV18; D: TRBD1; CDR3: CASSRTGHPENTEAFF; DNA: TGTGCCAGCTCACGGACAGGCCACCCCGAGAACACTGAAGCTTTCTTT
J: TRBJ2-5; size: NA; V: TRBV9; D: NA; CDR3: CASSPQTRQETQYF; DNA: TGTGCCAGCAGCCCTCAGACTAGGCAAGAGACCCAGTACTTC
J: TRBJ1-2; size: NA; V: TRBV30; D: NA; CDR3: CAWRALPPLYGYTF; DNA: TGTGCCTGGAGGGCTCTTCCTCCTCTCTATGGCTACACCTTC
J: TRBJ2-7; size: NA; V: TRBV14; D: TRBD2; CDR3: CASSRQSPGLAGVGTEQYF; DNA: TGTGCCAGCAGCCGGCAGAGCCCGGGACTAGCGGGAGTGGGAACCGAGCAGTACTTC
J: TRBJ2-4; size: NA; V: TRBV29-1; D: NA; CDR3: CSVGTGGFNIQYF; DNA: TGCAGCGTTGGGACTGGGGGGTTTAACATTCAGTACTTC
J: TRBJ2-3; size: NA; V: TRBV28; D: NA; CDR3: CASSPNRYTQYF; DNA: TGTGCCAGCAGTCCTAACAGGTATACGCAGTATTTT
J: TRBJ2-3; size: once; V: TRBV21-1; D: NA; CDR3: CASSKLPIRVDGEGTDTQYF; DNA: TGTGCCAGCAGCAAACTCCCTATAAGAGTGGACGGAGAGGGCACAGATACGCAGTATTTT
J: TRBJ2-7; size: NA; V: TRBV7-2; D: NA; CDR3: CASSYHGKRSYEQYF; DNA: TGTGCCAGCAGCTACCATGGAAAGAGATCCTACGAGCAGTACTTC
J: TRBJ1-1; size: NA; V: TRBV28; D: NA; CDR3: CASSLSLRAFF; DNA: TGTGCCAGCAGTTTATCACTGAGAGCTTTCTTT
J: TRBJ1-2; size: NA; V: TRBV11-2; D: TRBD1; CDR3: CASSFPRDRVDYGYTF; DNA: TGTGCCAGCAGCTTTCCCCGGGACAGGGTGGACTATGGCTACACCTTC
J: TRBJ2-7; size: NA; V: TRBV28; D: TRBD1; CDR3: CASSPGQGKRSGQYF; DNA: TGTGCCAGCAGTCCTGGACAGGGTAAGAGGTCGGGGCAGTACTTC
J: TRBJ2-1; size: once; V: TRBV18; D: TRBD2; CDR3: CASSPWTSGAGEQFF; DNA: TGTGCCAGCTCACCTTGGACTAGCGGGGCGGGGGAGCAGTTCTTC
J: TRBJ1-5; size: NA; V: TRBV28; D: NA; CDR3: CASSLRGPQHF; DNA: TGTGCCAGCAGTTTACGAGGGCCCCAGCATTTT
J: TRBJ2-1; size: once; V: TRBV27; D: NA; CDR3: CASSFYNEQFF; DNA: TGTGCCAGCAGTTTCTACAATGAGCAGTTCTTC
J: TRBJ2-1; size: NA; V: TRBV15; D: NA; CDR3: CATSREKGGYNEQFF; DNA: TGTGCCACCAGCAGAGAGAAGGGGGGCTACAATGAGCAGTTCTTC
J: TRBJ2-2; size: NA; V: TRBV19; D: NA; CDR3: CASSPRLGNTGELFF; DNA: TGTGCCAGTAGTCCCCGACTGGGGAACACCGGGGAGCTGTTTTTT
J: TRBJ2-7; size: NA; V: TRBV2; D: TRBD2; CDR3: CASSLAAGDNF; DNA: TGTGCCAGCAGTCTAGCGGCGGGGGATAACTTC
J: TRBJ2-7; size: NA; V: TRBV7-2; D: NA; CDR3: CASSSQGLDEQYF; DNA: TGTGCCAGCAGCTCACAGGGTTTAGACGAGCAGTACTTC
J: TRBJ1-1; size: NA; V: TRBV7-2; D: NA; CDR3: CASSFRNTEAFF; DNA: TGTGCCAGCAGCTTTAGGAACACTGAAGCTTTCTTT
J: TRBJ2-5; size: once; V: TRBV2; D: NA; CDR3: CASSAKRETQYF; DNA: TGTGCCAGCAGTGCGAAGAGAGAGACCCAGTACTTC
J: TRBJ1-1; size: NA; V: TRBV6-5; D: NA; CDR3: CASSRNTEAFF; DNA: TGTGCCAGCAGCCGCAACACTGAAGCTTTCTTT
J: TRBJ1-1; size: few; V: TRBV7-9; D: NA; CDR3: CASRPRVAEAFF; DNA: TGTGCCAGCAGGCCTAGGGTGGCTGAAGCTTTCTTT
J: TRBJ1-4; size: NA; V: TRBV9; D: NA; CDR3: CASSVAAPNEKLFF; DNA: TGTGCCAGCAGCGTAGCAGCCCCTAATGAAAAACTGTTTTTT
J: TRBJ1-5; size: NA; V: TRBV9; D: NA; CDR3: CASSVAGVQGQPQHF; DNA: TGTGCCAGCAGCGTGGCAGGGGTCCAGGGTCAGCCCCAGCATTTT
J: TRBJ2-6; size: NA; V: TRBV19; D: NA; CDR3: CASVWGSSGANVLTF; DNA: TGTGCCAGTGTGTGGGGGTCCTCTGGGGCCAACGTCCTGACTTTC
J: TRBJ2-3; size: NA; V: TRBV10-3; D: NA; CDR3: CATSSTDTQYF; DNA: TGTGCCACCTCTAGCACAGATACGCAGTATTTT
J: TRBJ1-1; size: NA; V: TRBV7-9; D: NA; CDR3: CASSSEGRQNTEAFF; DNA: TGTGCCAGCAGCTCTGAGGGGAGGCAGAACACTGAAGCTTTCTTT
J: TRBJ2-7; size: few; V: TRBV5-1; D: NA; CDR3: CASSLFGDSYEQYF; DNA: TGCGCCAGCAGCTTGTTCGGGGACTCCTACGAGCAGTACTTC
J: TRBJ2-7; size: NA; V: TRBV7-2; D: NA; CDR3: CASRLFYEQYF; DNA: TGTGCCAGCAGACTCTTCTACGAGCAGTACTTC
J: TRBJ2-5; size: NA; V: TRBV7-3; D: TRBD1; CDR3: CASSLKQGGTQYF; DNA: TGTGCCAGCAGCTTAAAACAGGGGGGGACCCAGTACTTC
J: TRBJ1-2; size: NA; V: TRBV14; D: NA; CDR3: CASSQETGSSVGYTF; DNA: TGTGCCAGCAGCCAAGAAACCGGGTCTAGCGTTGGCTACACCTTC
J: TRBJ2-3; size: NA; V: TRBV10-3; D: TRBD2; CDR3: CAISTLAGETDTQYF; DNA: TGTGCCATCAGCACACTAGCGGGAGAGACAGATACGCAGTATTTT
J: TRBJ1-5; size: NA; V: TRBV28; D: NA; CDR3: CASNVAGNQPQHF; DNA: TGTGCCAGCAACGTGGCAGGGAACCAGCCCCAGCATTTT
J: TRBJ2-7; size: NA; V: TRBV7-9; D: NA; CDR3: CASSSGLLNVQYF; DNA: TGTGCCAGCAGCTCGGGACTCCTGAATGTTCAGTACTTC
J: TRBJ2-5; size: NA; V: TRBV20-1; D: NA; CDR3: CSAAPWETQYF; DNA: TGCAGTGCCGCGCCGTGGGAGACCCAGTACTTC
J: TRBJ2-7; size: NA; V: TRBV2; D: NA; CDR3: CASSDRTAYEQYF; DNA: TGTGCCAGCAGTGATAGGACCGCCTACGAGCAGTACTTC
J: TRBJ2-7; size: once; V: TRBV6-1; D: TRBD1; CDR3: CASNYRDRGTEQYF; DNA: TGTGCCAGCAATTACCGGGACAGGGGGACCGAGCAGTACTTC
J: TRBJ2-7; size: NA; V: TRBV6-1; D: NA; CDR3: CASSERGMNRYEQYF; DNA: TGTGCCAGCAGTGAAAGGGGCATGAACAGGTACGAGCAGTACTTC
J: TRBJ1-5; size: NA; V: TRBV28; D: NA; CDR3: CASSPPEGVLSNQPQHF; DNA: TGTGCCAGCAGCCCCCCCGAGGGAGTACTGAGCAATCAGCCCCAGCATTTT
J: TRBJ2-7; size: NA; V: TRBV2; D: NA; CDR3: CASSGEWAEQYF; DNA: TGTGCCAGCAGTGGGGAATGGGCCGAGCAGTACTTC
J: TRBJ2-2; size: NA; V: TRBV9; D: TRBD2; CDR3: CASSVATSGSSTGELFF; DNA: TGTGCCAGCAGCGTAGCTACTAGCGGGAGTAGCACCGGGGAGCTGTTTTTT
J: TRBJ1-6; size: NA; V: TRBV27; D: TRBD1; CDR3: CASSSPRGLENSPLHF; DNA: TGTGCCAGCAGTTCTCCCAGGGGGCTGGAGAATTCACCCCTCCACTTT
J: TRBJ1-1; size: few; V: TRBV7-8; D: NA; CDR3: CASSSGQFGEAFF; DNA: TGTGCCAGCAGTTCCGGACAGTTTGGTGAAGCTTTCTTT
J: TRBJ1-4; size: NA; V: TRBV7-2; D: NA; CDR3: CASSARGPGGEKLFF; DNA: TGTGCCAGCAGCGCTAGAGGGCCCGGGGGTGAAAAACTGTTTTTT
J: TRBJ1-5; size: NA; V: TRBV7-2; D: NA; CDR3: CASSGGRLGGGAQHF; DNA: TGTGCCAGCAGCGGGGGAAGACTAGGCGGAGGGGCCCAGCATTTT